This note documents a single TCR beta chain sequence. V was clipped by 6 bases and J by 0 bases; unmatched bases: 1. CDR1 and CDR2 (germline): LNHDA, SQIVND (reference sequence). This CDR3 has 13 residues. The data belong to a study of blood T cell repertoires in COVID-19. Per the authors' pipeline: Cell counts per sample came from amplifying reference gene primers. Sequencing used immunoSEQ multiplex PCR; TCRdb keeps in-frame clones, though not all of them. The DNA gave D and trimming, while V, J and clone size come from that table. The sample includes around 300,000 clones, under 90% of them seen just once.

Material: peripheral blood. The TCR was taken from a woman aged 40 to 50 who had recovered from COVID-19. V is TRBV19 and J is TRBJ1-1, with 7 bases that match TRBD1. For the CDR3, the DNA is TGTGCCAGTAGGGGACAGATGAACACTGAAGCTTTCTTT. Its translation: CASRGQMNTEAFF.